One and the same sample provided the 11 T cell receptor beta chains below, sequenced in a study of blood T cell repertoires in COVID-19. The protocol was immunoSEQ multiplex PCR, while the TCRdb copy is restricted to in-frame clones and leaves out a portion. The sample holds over 100,000 clones, 80% to 90% seen once. Sequencing input: peripheral blood. These TCRs come from a woman over 75 with active or convalescent COVID-19.

This clone came up once. This rearrangement joins TRBV21-1 to TRBJ2-2; the table calls TRBD2, which could not be checked here. TRBV21-1 is a documented pseudogene. The CDR3 extends over 17 amino acids. The CDR3 DNA reads as TGTGCCAGCATCGGCGCCTTCTACCGGGTACCTACCGGGGAGCTGTTTTTT. Protein: CASIGAFYRVPTGELFF.

In this sample, this clone turned up once. The chain carries TRBV4-1 and TRBJ2-1; TRBD2 matches at 8 bases. Trimming at V came to 4 bases and at J to 6 bases, leaving 11 bases not matched to a gene. CDR3 length: 16 amino acids. The V gene's germline CDR1 is MGHRA and CDR2 YSYEKL. The CDR3 protein is CASSPPGTRRLNEQFF. CDR3 bases: TGCGCCAGCAGCCCCCCTGGGACTAGGCGCCTCAATGAGCAGTTCTTC.

V gene TRBV6-5 combines with J gene TRBJ2-7; weak D call: TRBD1 (6 bases). The CDR3 is 15 residues long. V gave up 2 bases and J gave up 7 bases, with 18 bases separating them. Germline CDR1 is MNHEY and CDR2 is SVGAGI. The CDR3 DNA reads as TGTGCCAGCAGTTACCTGGGGGCTCAGGACGCGGAGCAGTACTTC. This translates into CASSYLGAQDAEQYF.

V gene TRBV6-4 combines with J gene TRBJ2-3, with D perhaps matching TRBD2 (6 bases). The CDR3 covers 17 residues. Germline-derived CDR1 and CDR2 are MRHNA and SNTAGT. Trimming removed 4 bases at V and 0 bases at J, with 17 bases between. The CDR3 coding sequence is TGTGCCAGCAGTGCCCTCGGGGGACGAGGAAGCACAGATACGCAGTATTTT. It translates to CASSALGGRGSTDTQYF.

This clone has only a few counts. The CDR3: CASSRFPGARYGYTF. CDR3 sequence (DNA): TGTGCCAGCAGTCGTTTCCCAGGGGCGCGCTATGGCTACACCTTC. The chain carries TRBV6-5 and TRBJ1-2; maybe TRBD1 (6 bases). There are 15 residues in the CDR3. The germline CDR1 and CDR2 sequences are MNHEY and SVGAGI. The V end was cut by 5 bases, the J end by 4 bases, with 17 bases between.

The V and J genes are TRBV5-4 and TRBJ2-1; 9 bases are shared with TRBD2. The germline V gene encodes CDR1 SGHNT and CDR2 YYREEE (reference sequence). J lost 7 bases, V lost 3 bases, and 8 bases had no gene match. CDR3 length: 15 residues. The CDR3 sequence is CASSYRVAGVNEQFF. DNA for the CDR3: TGTGCCAGCAGCTATCGGGTAGCGGGGGTGAATGAGCAGTTCTTC.

CDR3 in DNA: TGTGCCAGCAGTTCACTCCGGGGGACCTCCTACGAGCAGTACTTC. It specifies CASSSLRGTSYEQYF. The chain links TRBV28 to TRBJ2-7; TRBD2 is a possible D gene (6 bases). The CDR3 consists of 15 residues. Germline CDR1 and CDR2: MDHEN and SYDVKM. Trimming left V 4 bases short and J 0 bases short, with 13 bases between.

Concerning this clone itself: It is likely a read error, because the conserved phenylalanine at the end of the CDR3 is missing. The DNA is left out, because the CDR3 cannot be placed on it with certainty; the CDR3 is given as TCRdb lists it. The V call is TRBV10-2, the J call TRBJ2-7; TRBD1 is the table's D call, not checked against the DNA. The CDR3 is 11 amino acids long, termini counted. Per the germline V gene, CDR1 is WSHSY and CDR2 is SAAADI. CDR3 protein: CASSGGASSLL.

The V and J genes are TRBV27 and TRBJ2-2, with D possibly matching TRBD2 (7 bases). Trimming took off 6 bases at V and 3 bases at J, with 20 bases between the two ends. Looked up from germline, CDR1 is MNHEY and CDR2 is SMNVEV (reference sequence). CDR3 length equals 17 residues. The DNA of the CDR3 is TGTGCCAGCAGCCCTATAGGGGGGACTACAGACACCGGGGAGCTGTTTTTT. Translating it yields CASSPIGGTTDTGELFF.

The chain links TRBV4-2 to TRBJ1-1; D is unresolved. Germline values: CDR1 LGHNA, CDR2 YNFKEQ. CDR3 length equals 16 residues. The V end lost 4 bases, the J end lost 3 bases, and 18 bases lay between the germline ends. The CDR3 loop reads CASSPKLQSGHTEAFF. The CDR3 DNA is TGTGCCAGCAGCCCAAAGCTACAGAGCGGCCACACTGAAGCTTTCTTT.

The chain is built from TRBV6-6 and TRBJ1-6; a weak D match, TRBD1 (5 bases). CDR1 and CDR2 (germline): MNHNY, SVGAGI (reference sequence). There are 14 residues in the CDR3. Trimming took 5 bases from V and 5 from J, leaving 10 bases between them. The CDR3 region is CASSPLGDNSPLHF. The CDR3 DNA follows: TGTGCCAGCAGTCCCCTAGGGGATAATTCACCCCTCCACTTT.